The next 29 T cell receptor beta chains were all read from a single sample in a study of blood T cells in healthy people across ages. Through a sample-barcoded 5' primer and a J-beta primer mix, a second PCR was run for roughly 7 to 12 cycles. A single record per CDR3 protein comes from TCRdb applying MiXCR to the 5' RACE reads. The sample yields approximately 2,000,000 distinct CDR3 sequences, around 40% seen once. Sample: blood. Receptors originate from a human donor in good health.

This chain joins TRBV7-2 and TRBJ2-1; D possibly corresponds to TRBD2 (5 bases). With 7 bases removed from V and 7 bases from J, the gap between germline ends came to 14 bases. This CDR3 comprises 13 residues. The V gene's germline CDR1 is SGHTA and CDR2 FQGNSA. The CDR3 DNA reads TGTGCCAGCAACCCCCGGGGTTGGAATGAGCAGTTCTTC. Its protein product is CASNPRGWNEQFF.

Comments on this clonotype: The CDR3 does not close with the conserved phenylalanine or tryptophan, likely indicating a read error. The gene calls are TRBV15 and TRBJ1-4; D is unclear. The CDR3 totals 14 residues. Germline assignment: CDR1 LNHNV and CDR2 YYDKDF (reference sequence). Trimming shortened V by 5 bases and J by 6 bases, and 13 bases separated the two germline ends. The CDR3 is CATSRAGFDEKLFV. CDR3 DNA sequence: TGTGCCACCAGCCGCGCAGGATTCGATGAAAAACTGTTTGTT.

This chain connects TRBV9 to TRBJ2-7; D is possibly TRBD1 (6 bases). CDR1 is SGDLS and CDR2 is YYNGEE in the germline V gene. V was shortened by 4 bases and J by 0 bases, with 17 bases between the two germline ends. The CDR3 sequence is 16 residues long. This chain's CDR3 is CASSPYRATSSYEQYF. In DNA, the CDR3 is TGTGCCAGCAGCCCTTACAGGGCAACAAGCTCCTACGAGCAGTACTTC.

Note on this clonotype: This sequence may be a read error, since a much larger clone differs from it by one base. The rearrangement links TRBV7-2 to TRBJ2-5; D remains unclear. V lost 7 bases, J lost 3 bases, and 15 bases lay in between. This CDR3 contains 14 residues. Germline V gene sequence: CDR1 SGHTA, CDR2 FQGNSA. In DNA form, the CDR3 reads TGTGCCAGCACCGGTGGCATGGGGAAAGAGACCCAGTACTTC. Its protein product is CASTGGMGKETQYF.

Remarks on this clonotype: A read error may account for a junction end that differs from germline. The V and J genes are TRBV5-1 and TRBJ2-5; TRBD1 matches 7 bases. Germline CDR1 and CDR2: SGHRS and YFSETQ. CDR3 length: 14 amino acids. This chain's CDR3 is CTSSSRDSQETQYF. For the CDR3, the DNA is TGCACCAGCAGCTCCAGGGACAGCCAAGAGACCCAGTACTTC.

The chain links TRBV4-3 to TRBJ2-1; D possibly corresponds to TRBD2 (5 bases). With 1 base removed from V and 2 bases from J, the gap between germline ends came to 9 bases. This CDR3 has 15 amino acids. Germline V gene data show CDR1 as LGHNA and CDR2 as YSLEER. The CDR3: CASSQGGSTYNEQFF. For the CDR3, the DNA is TGCGCCAGCAGCCAAGGAGGGTCAACCTACAATGAGCAGTTCTTC.

The chain joins TRBV7-2 to TRBJ2-7; D ambiguous. CDR3 size: 14 residues. Per germline, CDR1 SGHTA and CDR2 FQGNSA. The V end was cut by 5 bases, the J end by 3 bases, with 14 bases between. CDR3 amino acids: CASSLDGYIYEQYF. The CDR3 nucleotides read TGTGCCAGCAGCCTAGACGGATATATCTACGAGCAGTACTTC.

The sample holds a few counts of this clonotype. V is TRBV7-2 and J is TRBJ2-1; tentative D call: TRBD2 (7 bases). This CDR3 spans 14 amino acids. Trimming cost V 5 bases and J 5 bases, with 13 bases left between them. The germline gives CDR1 SGHTA, CDR2 FQGNSA. The CDR3, as DNA: TGTGCCAGCAGCCGGGGGGCTAGGAACAATGAGCAGTTCTTC. Translation: CASSRGARNNEQFF.

This clonotype was counted between two and nine times. The CDR3 spells CASSLVGGRQYQETQYF. The CDR3 DNA reads TGTGCCAGCAGCTTAGTTGGGGGGCGGCAGTACCAAGAGACCCAGTACTTC. The chain is built from TRBV7-2 and TRBJ2-5; D could derive from TRBD1 or TRBD2 (6 bases each). The CDR3 runs 17 residues. The germline V and J ends were trimmed by 1 base and 0 bases, with 15 bases remaining between them. Germline assignment: CDR1 SGHTA and CDR2 FQGNSA.

V is TRBV20-1 and J is TRBJ2-1; D is tentatively TRBD1 or TRBD2 (5 bases each). CDR1 is DFQATT and CDR2 is SNEGSKA in the germline V gene (reference sequence). V gave up 5 bases and J gave up 8 bases, with 19 bases separating them. This CDR3 has 14 amino acids. The CDR3 region has the DNA TGCAGTGCTGGGAATGAGAGGGGCCGCTATGAGCAGTTCTTC. Protein product: CSAGNERGRYEQFF.

Concerning this clonotype itself: Germline is not matched at one junction end, which may reflect a read error. V gene TRBV3-1 combines with J gene TRBJ2-4; maybe TRBD1 (6 bases). Germline assignment: CDR1 LGHDT and CDR2 YNNKEL (reference sequence). The CDR3 is made up of 14 amino acids. In DNA, the CDR3 is TGTGCCAGCGGCCAAGATCTCAGGGGAGACATTCAGTACTTC. It specifies CASGQDLRGDIQYF.

This chain uses TRBV15 with TRBJ2-7, with D perhaps TRBD1 (5 bases). The germline V and J ends were trimmed by 0 bases and 6 bases, with 12 bases remaining between them. Germline V gene sequence: CDR1 LNHNV, CDR2 YYDKDF (reference sequence). This CDR3 is 14 amino acids long. DNA for the CDR3: TGTGCCACCAGCAGAGAGTCGGCAGGGATCGAGCAGTACTTC. Its translation is CATSRESAGIEQYF.

This chain joins TRBV4-3 and TRBJ1-1; no clear D gene. Trimming stripped 0 bases from V and 3 bases from J, with 11 bases between. The length of the CDR3 is 15 residues. From germline, CDR1 is LGHNA and CDR2 YSLEER. In DNA form, the CDR3 reads TGCGCCAGCAGCCAAGATCCTAACGGCTACACTGAAGCTTTCTTT. This codes for CASSQDPNGYTEAFF.

The chain employs TRBV28 and TRBJ2-3; D not certain. Germline assignment: CDR1 MDHEN and CDR2 SYDVKM. The length of the CDR3 is 16 residues. V lost 5 bases, J lost 4 bases, and 19 bases lay in between. The CDR3 DNA reads TGTGCCAGCAGTGCCGCTATCACCCCCTACCCAGATACGCAGTATTTT. Amino acid sequence: CASSAAITPYPDTQYF.

The rearrangement uses TRBV7-8 and TRBJ1-2; D may be TRBD1 (5 bases). Germline CDR1 and CDR2: SGHVS and FQNEAQ. The V end lost 5 bases, the J end lost 5 bases, and 21 bases lay between the germline ends. The CDR3 contains 16 residues. The CDR3 region has the DNA TGTGCCAGCAGCGAATACGGGACGGGGGAACAATATGGCTACACCTTC. Its translation is CASSEYGTGEQYGYTF.

There are many counts of this clonotype. One junction end disagrees with the germline gene, perhaps due to a read error. The chain couples TRBV5-1 to TRBJ2-1, with 9 nucleotides matching TRBD2. This CDR3 is built from 15 residues. Per the germline V gene, CDR1 is SGHRS and CDR2 is YFSETQ. DNA for the CDR3: TGTGCCAGCAGCTTAGTGCTAGCGGGATACAATGAGCAGTTCTTC. This sequence encodes CASSLVLAGYNEQFF. Combining the CDR3 with reference TRBV5-1 and TRBJ2-1 gives the whole variable domain KAGVTQTPRYLIKTRGQQVTLSCSPISGHRSVSWYQQTPGQGLQFLFEYFSETQRNKGNFPGRFSGRQFSNSRSEMNVSTLELGDSALYLCASSLVLAGYNEQFFGPGTRLTVL.

This chain connects TRBV6-2 or TRBV6-3 to TRBJ1-6; D is perhaps TRBD1 (5 bases). Per germline, CDR1 MNHEY and CDR2 SVGEGT. The CDR3 is 14 amino acids. Trimming removed 4 bases from V and 9 bases from J, with 13 bases in between. CDR3 in amino acids: CASSWGTTGSPLHF. CDR3 bases: TGTGCCAGCAGTTGGGGGACGACGGGTTCACCCCTCCACTTT.

This rearrangement joins TRBV7-9 to TRBJ2-1; possibly TRBD1 or TRBD2 for D (5 bases each). The J call is uncertain, as TRBJ2-7 better fits the DNA end. This CDR3 is built from 14 residues. Germline assignment: CDR1 SEHNR and CDR2 FQNEAQ (reference sequence). The CDR3 DNA reads as TGTGCCAGCAGCTCTCCCGGGGACGGGTACGAGCAGTACTTC. Translated: CASSSPGDGYEQYF.

The chain uses TRBV12-3 or TRBV12-4 and TRBJ1-5; D unclear. This CDR3 comprises 14 residues. The V end was cut by 7 bases, the J end by 7 bases, with 17 bases between. CDR3 nucleotides: TGTGCCAGCACCCTTACACCAGAACACCAGCCCCAGCATTTT. This sequence encodes CASTLTPEHQPQHF.

The genes are TRBV12-3 or TRBV12-4 and TRBJ1-2; the D is unclear. The V gene lost 6 bases and the J gene lost 2 bases, with 13 bases spanning the gap. The length of the CDR3 is 14 residues. Written as DNA, the CDR3 is TGTGCCAGCAGCGTTTATCGTACCAACTATGGCTACACCTTC. Amino acid sequence: CASSVYRTNYGYTF.

The V gene is TRBV10-3, the J gene TRBJ2-1; TRBD2 agrees at 9 bases. Looked up from germline, CDR1 is ENHRY and CDR2 is SYGVKD. V lost 11 bases and J lost 5; bases outside the gene matches: 7. The CDR3 contains 13 residues. The DNA of the CDR3 is TGTGCCGGTGCGGGGGGGGAAAACAATGAGCAGTTCTTC. It translates to CAGAGGENNEQFF.

The chain has TRBV12-3 or TRBV12-4 and TRBJ2-5; D is uncertain. Trimming left V 3 bases short and J 4 bases short, with 9 bases between. The CDR3 contains 13 residues. CDR3 sequence (DNA): TGTGCCAGCAGTTTTGAGATCGGAGAGACCCAGTACTTC. This gives the protein CASSFEIGETQYF.

This clonotype was picked up a small number of times. This sequence joins TRBV28 and TRBJ1-5, with 8 positions matching TRBD1. CDR1 and CDR2 from the germline V gene are MDHEN and SYDVKM. J was trimmed by 7 bases and V by 1 base; bases with no gene match: 9. This CDR3 contains 16 residues. CDR3 sequence (DNA): TGTGCCAGCAGTTTATACGACAGGGGAGGAGGGCAGCCCCAGCATTTT. This gives the protein CASSLYDRGGGQPQHF.

The chain employs TRBV20-1 and TRBJ2-5; possible D gene TRBD2, 5 bases. V shed 3 bases and J shed 3 bases, with 14 bases lying between them. The length of the CDR3 is 14 residues. The germline V gene has CDR1 DFQATT and CDR2 SNEGSKA (reference sequence). Here the CDR3 DNA reads TGCAGTGCTAGCCGGGGTCCTAATAAAGAGACCCAGTACTTC. Its translation is CSASRGPNKETQYF.

In regard to this clonotype: At one end, the junction sequence differs from germline, possibly due to a read error. The chain is built from TRBV10-3 and TRBJ2-7, with D perhaps being TRBD1 or TRBD2 (5 bases each). This CDR3 spans 11 amino acids. CDR1 is ENHRY and CDR2 is SYGVKD in the germline V gene. CDR3 in amino acids: CAIRGEYEQDF. CDR3 DNA: TGTGCCATCAGGGGGGAATACGAGCAGGACTTC.

The CDR3, as DNA: TGTGCCAGCAGCCTGGAGGAGGGGCGGATCTATGGCTACACCTTC. Protein product: CASSLEEGRIYGYTF. The chain has TRBV5-6 and TRBJ1-2; a weak D match, TRBD1 (5 bases). CDR1 is SGHDT, CDR2 YYEEEE, per germline. V was trimmed by 4 bases and J by 4 bases, leaving 17 bases between them. The CDR3 covers 15 residues.

The chain uses TRBV9 and TRBJ2-1, with 9 bases lining up with TRBD2. V was pared by 0 bases and J by 4 bases, with 2 bases of the junction left unmatched. Per germline, CDR1 SGDLS and CDR2 YYNGEE. The CDR3 covers 15 residues. The CDR3 sequence: CASSVVAGDYNEQFF. The CDR3, as DNA: TGTGCCAGCAGCGTAGTAGCGGGGGATTACAATGAGCAGTTCTTC.

The chain recombines TRBV15 with TRBJ1-4; D call uncertain. Per the germline V gene, CDR1 is LNHNV and CDR2 is YYDKDF (reference sequence). Trimming removed 0 bases at V and 8 bases at J, with 7 bases between. The CDR3 sequence is 13 residues long. This chain's CDR3 is CATSRDLTEKLFF. CDR3 nucleotides: TGTGCCACCAGCAGAGATCTGACAGAAAAACTGTTTTTT.

This clonotype showed up just once. This rearrangement joins TRBV7-2 to TRBJ2-7; 7 nucleotides align to TRBD1. CDR3 size: 16 residues. V lost 5 bases to trimming and J lost 5 bases; unmatched junction nucleotides: 15. The germline V gene has CDR1 SGHTA and CDR2 FQGNSA. The CDR3: CASSPSLGGQSDEQYF. CDR3 in DNA: TGTGCCAGCAGCCCCAGCCTAGGGGGCCAGAGCGACGAGCAGTACTTC. The whole variable domain, filled in from reference TRBV7-2 and TRBJ2-7, reads GAGVSQSPSNKVTEKGKDVELRCDPISGHTALYWYRQSLGQGLEFLIYFQGNSAPDKSGLPSDRFSAERTGGSVSTLTIQRTQQEDSAVYLCASSPSLGGQSDEQYFGPGTRLTVT.